This T cell receptor beta chain was retrieved from a study of blood T cell repertoires in COVID-19. V was shortened by 0 bases and J by 3 bases, with 9 bases between the two germline ends. The CDR3 consists of 14 residues. Germline values: CDR1 SGDLS, CDR2 YYNGEE. Participants were aged about 18 to 90 years, lived in over 20 US areas, and enrolled virtually. Original handling: Counts of nucleated cells, estimated from reference gene primer amplification, were obtained. Using immunoSEQ multiplex PCR, the repertoire was profiled, and TCRdb retains in-frame clones only, with some absent. The DNA gave D and trimming, while V, J and clone size come from that table. The table records approximately 300,000 clones, approximately 85% of them present only once.

Material for sequencing was PBMCs or T cells enriched from blood (not recorded which). The chain couples TRBV9 to TRBJ2-5; tentative D call: TRBD1 (5 bases). The receptor was isolated from a woman in her twenties or thirties who had recovered from COVID-19. The CDR3 sequence: CASSVGFREETQYF. CDR3 DNA sequence: TGTGCCAGCAGCGTAGGGTTCAGGGAAGAGACCCAGTACTTC.